Listed below are T cell receptor beta chains from one sample, sequenced in a study of cytomegalovirus exposure and HLA in healthy donors. Data came from immunoSEQ multiplex PCR; TCRdb stores just in-frame clones and leaves some out. Of about 58,000 clones in the sample, about nine tenths were seen once. Sequences were obtained from PBMCs. The source is a man aged 18 to 29 in good health and CMV-seronegative. The CDR3 runs from the conserved cysteine through the conserved F or W. The D gene is left open where the match is weak. Some rows have no size entry. The others give once, few or many, or a class for an expanded clone.

j_gene | v_gene | abundance | d_gene | CDR3aa | CDR3nt
TRBJ2-7 | TRBV11-3 | NA | NA | CASSLGPSSYEQYF | TGTGCCAGCAGCTTAGGCCCTAGCTCCTACGAGCAGTACTTC
TRBJ1-1 | TRBV27 | NA | NA | CASGLARQAEAFF | TGTGCCAGCGGTTTAGCTCGGCAGGCTGAAGCTTTCTTT
TRBJ2-7 | TRBV18 | NA | NA | CASSRRGTTDYEQYF | TGTGCCAGCTCCCGTAGGGGGACTACGGACTACGAGCAGTACTTC
TRBJ1-5 | TRBV6-5 | NA | NA | CVRTADQPQHF | TGTGTTAGGACAGCAGATCAGCCCCAGCATTTT
TRBJ2-7 | TRBV28 | NA | NA | CASSLGAVSFYEQYF | TGTGCCAGCAGTTTAGGGGCTGTCAGTTTTTACGAGCAGTACTTC
TRBJ2-7 | TRBV7-2 | NA | TRBD2 | CASSLVAGGVREQYF | TGTGCCAGCAGCTTAGTAGCGGGAGGGGTGAGGGAGCAGTACTTC
TRBJ2-1 | TRBV30 | NA | TRBD2 | CAWSVLAGSYNEQFF | TGTGCCTGGAGTGTCTTAGCGGGGTCCTACAATGAGCAGTTCTTC
TRBJ1-2 | TRBV28 | once | TRBD1 | CASSPPTGGGYGYTF | TGTGCCAGCAGTCCACCGACAGGGGGTGGGTATGGCTACACCTTC
TRBJ2-1 | TRBV28 | once | TRBD2 | CASSRLAGGEQFF | TGTGCCAGCAGCAGACTAGCGGGAGGTGAGCAGTTCTTC
TRBJ2-7 | TRBV29-1 | NA | TRBD1 | CSVEDYRGLIHEQYF | TGCAGCGTTGAAGACTACAGGGGGCTTATCCACGAGCAGTACTTC
TRBJ2-7 | TRBV28 | NA | TRBD1 | CASSTPTGGAINEQYF | TGTGCCAGCAGTACCCCCACAGGGGGCGCAATTAACGAGCAGTACTTC
TRBJ2-7 | TRBV28 | NA | TRBD1 | CASSSPGGWGEQYF | TGTGCCAGCAGTAGCCCAGGGGGATGGGGTGAGCAGTACTTC
TRBJ2-7 | TRBV7-2 | NA | NA | CASSLVWAPGSYEQYF | TGTGCCAGCAGCTTAGTATGGGCACCCGGCTCCTACGAGCAGTACTTC
TRBJ2-2 | TRBV5-4 | NA | TRBD1 | CASSLRDRVTGELFF | TGTGCCAGCAGTTTAAGGGACAGGGTCACCGGGGAGCTGTTTTTT
TRBJ2-7 | TRBV28 | few | NA | CASTRHASYEQYF | TGTGCCAGCACCAGACACGCGTCCTACGAGCAGTACTTC
TRBJ2-1 | TRBV5-1 | NA | NA | CASSLITSEQFF | TGCGCCAGCAGCTTGATCACCAGTGAGCAGTTCTTC
TRBJ2-3 | TRBV2 | NA | NA | CASSGGTQFTDTQYF | TGTGCCAGCAGTGGGGGGACACAATTTACAGATACGCAGTATTTT
TRBJ2-5 | TRBV7-2 | NA | NA | CASSLSGPKKTQYF | TGTGCCAGCAGCTTAAGCGGGCCGAAGAAGACCCAGTACTTC
TRBJ1-1 | TRBV10-2 | NA | TRBD1 | CASSRTGGGSEAFF | TGCGCCAGCAGCAGGACAGGGGGCGGGAGTGAAGCTTTCTTT
TRBJ2-2 | TRBV5-1 | NA | NA | CASSSPQGTGELFF | TGCGCCAGCAGCTCACCACAGGGTACCGGGGAGCTGTTTTTT
TRBJ2-5 | TRBV13 | NA | TRBD1 | CASSLGTGQETQYF | TGTGCCAGCAGCTTAGGGACAGGGCAAGAGACCCAGTACTTC
TRBJ2-5 | TRBV11-3 | NA | TRBD1 | CASSIGQGAETQYF | TGTGCCAGCAGCATCGGACAGGGGGCTGAGACCCAGTACTTC
TRBJ2-3 | TRBV5-6 | few | NA | CASSQYHTDTQYF | TGTGCCAGCAGCCAGTACCACACAGATACGCAGTATTTT
TRBJ2-4 | TRBV11-2 | NA | NA | CASSPSVAKNIQYF | TGTGCCAGCAGCCCTTCAGTAGCCAAAAACATTCAGTACTTC
TRBJ2-6 | TRBV6-1 | NA | NA | CASSKGAGANVLTF | TGTGCCAGCAGTAAAGGGGCAGGGGCCAACGTCCTGACTTTC
TRBJ2-5 | TRBV7-7 | NA | NA | CASSLLAPGSTETQYF | TGTGCTAGCAGCTTACTAGCCCCGGGGTCCACAGAGACCCAGTACTTC
TRBJ2-7 | TRBV5-1 | NA | TRBD2 | CASSLSASGSYEQYF | TGCGCCAGCAGCTTGTCGGCTAGCGGCTCCTACGAGCAGTACTTC
TRBJ2-3 | TRBV5-1 | NA | NA | CASTRTGADTQYF | TGCGCCAGCACCCGCACCGGGGCAGATACGCAGTATTTT
TRBJ2-3 | TRBV7-3 | NA | TRBD2 | CASSLSSGGSDTQYF | TGTGCCAGCAGCTTATCTTCGGGAGGGTCAGATACGCAGTATTTT
TRBJ2-2 | TRBV5-8 | NA | NA | CASRVAVGELFF | TGTGCCAGCAGGGTGGCGGTCGGGGAGCTGTTTTTT
TRBJ2-2 | TRBV30 | NA | NA | CAWSIGAGELFF | TGTGCCTGGAGTATCGGGGCCGGGGAGCTGTTTTTT
TRBJ2-3 | TRBV5-4 | NA | TRBD2 | CASSLIAGGLDTQYF | TGTGCCAGCAGCTTGATAGCGGGAGGGTTAGATACGCAGTATTTT
TRBJ2-7 | TRBV9 | NA | NA | CASSVAAVGYEQYF | TGTGCCAGCAGCGTAGCGGCGGTCGGCTACGAGCAGTACTTC
TRBJ1-5 | TRBV19 | NA | NA | CATTGGWYQPQHF | TGTGCCACCACGGGGGGGTGGTACCAGCCCCAGCATTTT
TRBJ2-1 | TRBV5-4 | NA | NA | CASSLLADEQFF | TGTGCCAGCAGCCTGTTAGCGGATGAGCAGTTCTTC
TRBJ1-4 | TRBV5-5 | NA | TRBD1 | CASSRGQNEKLFF | TGTGCCAGCAGCAGGGGACAGAATGAAAAACTGTTTTTT
TRBJ2-1 | TRBV14 | NA | NA | CASSQGVREQFF | TGTGCCAGCAGCCAGGGCGTCCGCGAGCAGTTCTTC
TRBJ2-1 | TRBV28 | NA | TRBD2 | CASSYIAGLYNEQFF | TGTGCCAGCAGTTACATAGCGGGGCTCTACAATGAGCAGTTCTTC
TRBJ2-7 | TRBV18 | NA | NA | CASSPGQPPYEQYF | TGTGCCAGCTCACCAGGACAGCCACCCTACGAGCAGTACTTC
TRBJ2-1 | TRBV7-9 | NA | NA | CASSLVVEEQFF | TGTGCCAGCAGCTTAGTAGTGGAGGAGCAGTTCTTC
TRBJ1-4 | TRBV19 | NA | NA | CASSIATGEKLFF | TGTGCCAGTAGTATAGCGACAGGCGAAAAACTGTTTTTT
TRBJ2-5 | TRBV11-2 | NA | TRBD2 | CASSLGSGGWLEETQYF | TGTGCCAGCAGCTTAGGTAGCGGGGGGTGGCTCGAGGAGACCCAGTACTTC
TRBJ2-1 | TRBV4-2 | NA | NA | CASSLTVVEQFF | TGTGCCAGCAGTCTTACAGTAGTTGAGCAGTTCTTC
TRBJ2-3 | TRBV6-1 | NA | TRBD2 | CASSGLAGEGTDTQYF | TGTGCCAGCAGTGGACTAGCGGGAGAAGGCACAGATACGCAGTATTTT
TRBJ2-5 | TRBV2 | NA | TRBD2 | CASSAPVVAGKETQYF | TGTGCCAGCAGCGCCCCAGTAGTAGCGGGAAAAGAGACCCAGTACTTC
TRBJ2-1 | TRBV7-8 | NA | TRBD2 | CASSMGLARYNEQFF | TGTGCCAGCAGCATGGGACTAGCGCGCTACAATGAGCAGTTCTTC
TRBJ2-5 | TRBV4-2 | NA | NA | CASSQSEREETQYF | TGTGCCAGCAGCCAGTCCGAACGGGAAGAGACCCAGTACTTC
TRBJ2-7 | TRBV27 | NA | NA | CASSSFGAGSWEQYF | TGTGCCAGCAGCAGTTTTGGGGCTGGATCTTGGGAGCAGTACTTC
TRBJ1-1 | TRBV28 | NA | TRBD1 | CASKLIQGGAFF | TGTGCCAGCAAACTAATACAGGGGGGAGCTTTCTTT
TRBJ1-1 | TRBV5-4 | NA | NA | CASSSKGVTEAFF | TGTGCCAGCAGCTCTAAGGGGGTCACTGAAGCTTTCTTT
TRBJ1-5 | TRBV6-4 | once | NA | CASSVGAGSQPQHF | TGTGCCAGCAGTGTGGGGGCAGGCAGTCAGCCCCAGCATTTT
TRBJ2-2 | TRBV9 | NA | TRBD2 | CASSVEIAGVTGELFF | TGTGCCAGCAGCGTAGAAATAGCGGGGGTCACCGGGGAGCTGTTTTTT
TRBJ2-7 | TRBV11-3 | NA | TRBD1 | CASSLGTGASYEQYF | TGTGCCAGCAGCCTCGGGACAGGAGCTTCCTACGAGCAGTACTTC
TRBJ1-2 | TRBV5-1 | NA | NA | CASSSSTAANYGYTF | TGCGCCAGCAGCTCTAGCACAGCTGCTAACTATGGCTACACCTTC